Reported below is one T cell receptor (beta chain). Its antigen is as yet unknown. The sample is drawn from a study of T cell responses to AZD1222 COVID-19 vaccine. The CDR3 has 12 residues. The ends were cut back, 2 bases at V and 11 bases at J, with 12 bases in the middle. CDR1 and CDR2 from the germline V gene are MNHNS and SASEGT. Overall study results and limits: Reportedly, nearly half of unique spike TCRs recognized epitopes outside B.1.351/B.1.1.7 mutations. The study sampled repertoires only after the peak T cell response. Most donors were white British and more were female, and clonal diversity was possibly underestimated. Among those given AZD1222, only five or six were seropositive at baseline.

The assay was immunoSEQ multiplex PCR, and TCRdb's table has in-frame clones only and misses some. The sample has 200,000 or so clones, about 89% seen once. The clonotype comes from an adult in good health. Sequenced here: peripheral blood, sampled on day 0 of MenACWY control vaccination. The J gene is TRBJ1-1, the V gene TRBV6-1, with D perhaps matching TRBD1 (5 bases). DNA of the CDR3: TGTGCCAGCAGTGAAAGGACACTGAACGCTTTCTTT. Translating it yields CASSERTLNAFF.